These 13 T cell receptor beta chains were sequenced from one sample in a study of cytomegalovirus exposure and HLA in healthy donors. Use of 60 Vbeta and 13 Jbeta primers characterized the PCR. Some clones are missing from TCRdb's copy, which holds only in-frame ones; the method was immunoSEQ multiplex PCR. Here the sample spans some 190,000 clones, about 90% being singletons. The sequenced material came from PBMCs. These receptors were taken from a boy younger than 10 in good health and CMV-seronegative.

This chain joins TRBV6-6 and TRBJ1-1; maybe TRBD1 (5 bases). The CDR3 extends over 13 amino acids. The ends were cut back, 6 bases at V and 4 bases at J, with 12 bases in the middle. Germline V lookup: CDR1 MNHNY, CDR2 SVGAGI (reference sequence). The CDR3 region has the DNA TGTGCCAGCAGCATGGGGGGAACCACTGAAGCTTTCTTT. Amino acids: CASSMGGTTEAFF.

The chain couples TRBV29-1 to TRBJ2-5, with TRBD2 identical over 8 bases. Trimming removed 6 bases from V and 4 bases from J; junction bases left unmatched: 4. The CDR3 covers 12 residues. The germline V gene encodes CDR1 SQVTM and CDR2 ANQGSEA. DNA for the CDR3: TGCAGCGTGCGGGAGGTTCGAGAGACCCAGTACTTC. Encoded protein: CSVREVRETQYF.

Points on this clone: Germline is not matched at one junction end, which may reflect a read error. This chain joins TRBV9 and TRBJ2-4, with TRBD1 matching 9 bases. CDR1 SGDLS and CDR2 YYNGEE come from the germline V gene. The CDR3 is made up of 14 amino acids. The CDR3 reads CASSVEWGGTGLSF. In DNA, the CDR3 is TGTGCCAGCAGCGTAGAATGGGGCGGGACAGGGCTCTCCTTC. Filled out from reference TRBV9 and TRBJ2-4, the complete variable domain reads DSGVTQTPKHLITATGQRVTLRCSPRSGDLSVYWYQQSLDQGLQFLIQYYNGEERAKGNILERFSAQQFPDLHSELNLSSLELGDSALYFCASSVEWGGTGLSFGAGTRLSVL.

The chain carries TRBV11-3 and TRBJ2-7; 7 nucleotides align to TRBD1. With V trimmed by 5 bases and J by 4 bases, 5 bases remained unmatched. CDR1 and CDR2 (germline): SGHNT, YENEEA. The CDR3 loop spans 13 amino acids. CDR3 in amino acids: CASSPRQGYEQYF. CDR3 sequence (DNA): TGTGCCAGCAGCCCCCGACAGGGTTACGAGCAGTACTTC.

The rearrangement uses TRBV6-5 and TRBJ2-5; the D gene is possibly TRBD1 (6 bases). Germline lookup yields CDR1 MNHEY and CDR2 SVGAGI. This CDR3 comprises 13 residues. Trimming took off 5 bases at V and 3 bases at J, with 10 bases between the two ends. CDR3 nucleotides: TGTGCCAGCAGTCGGACAGTAAAAGAGACCCAGTACTTC. This codes for CASSRTVKETQYF.

This rearrangement joins TRBV7-2 to TRBJ2-3; 11 bases fit TRBD2. Germline V gene lookup returns CDR1 SGHTA and CDR2 FQGNSA. Unmatched junction bases numbered 17, after V lost 5 bases and J lost 4 bases. The CDR3 covers 19 residues. CDR3 sequence reads: CASSLLFGGLAVGPDTQYF. CDR3 nucleotides: TGTGCCAGCAGCCTCTTGTTCGGGGGACTAGCGGTGGGGCCAGATACGCAGTATTTT.

There are a few counts of this clone. This rearrangement joins TRBV28 to TRBJ1-2; 9 bases match TRBD1. Losses at the gene ends were 3 bases for V and 6 bases for J; bases not matched to a gene: 8. CDR3 length equals 15 residues. In germline, CDR1 is MDHEN, CDR2 SYDVKM. CDR3 in amino acids: CASSLRTGVLDGYTF. Here the CDR3 DNA reads TGTGCCAGCAGTTTGAGGACAGGGGTCCTGGATGGCTACACCTTC.

The chain combines TRBV7-9 with TRBJ2-1; TRBD2 aligns across 9 bases. J was trimmed by 7 bases and V by 5 bases; bases with no gene match: 21. Germline V CDR1 and CDR2: SEHNR, FQNEAQ (reference sequence). The CDR3 runs 19 residues. CDR3 in amino acids: CASSPFMMYQREDWNEQFF. As DNA, the CDR3 is TGTGCCAGCAGCCCATTCATGATGTATCAGCGGGAGGATTGGAATGAGCAGTTCTTC.

V usage is TRBV28 and J usage is TRBJ1-1, with a weak D call TRBD1 (6 bases). V gave up 7 bases and J gave up 0 bases, with 12 bases separating them. The CDR3 spans 14 residues. Germline V CDR1 and CDR2: MDHEN, SYDVKM. CDR3 residues: CASTSGTLNTEAFF. As DNA, the CDR3 is TGTGCCAGCACCTCCGGGACACTGAACACTGAAGCTTTCTTT.

This chain links TRBV14 with TRBJ2-2; 12 bases agree with TRBD2. The germline gives CDR1 SGHDN, CDR2 FVKESK. Trimming removed 3 bases from V and 3 bases from J; junction bases left unmatched: 2. The CDR3 runs 16 residues. The CDR3 DNA is TGTGCCAGCAGCCAGGGGACTAGCGGGTACACCGGGGAGCTGTTTTTT. Translation: CASSQGTSGYTGELFF.

V is TRBV28 and J is TRBJ1-6; the match to TRBD1 covers 11 bases. Germline-derived CDR1 and CDR2 are MDHEN and SYDVKM. This CDR3 has 15 residues. V lost 4 bases to trimming and J lost 8 bases; unmatched junction nucleotides: 4. The CDR3: CASSWTGGRHSPLHF. CDR3 DNA: TGTGCCAGCAGTTGGACAGGGGGCCGTCATTCACCCCTCCACTTT.

The chain links TRBV19 to TRBJ1-1; D not resolved. This CDR3 is 15 amino acids long. Germline V gives CDR1 LNHDA, CDR2 SQIVND (reference sequence). Trimming removed 3 bases from V and 4 bases from J, with 15 bases in between. CDR3 sequence (DNA): TGTGCCAGTAGTATTTCGACGGGGATCGGCACTGAAGCTTTCTTT. Amino acid sequence: CASSISTGIGTEAFF.

J is TRBJ1-1 and V is TRBV2; 8 bases are shared with TRBD1. Germline trimming cut 0 bases from V and 0 bases from J; bases unmatched to any gene: 6. Per germline, CDR1 SNHLY and CDR2 FYNNEI. There are 17 residues in the CDR3. This chain's CDR3 is CASSEALTGGMNTEAFF. For the CDR3, the DNA is TGTGCCAGCAGTGAAGCGCTTACAGGGGGGATGAACACTGAAGCTTTCTTT.